The clone carrying this TCR beta chain was recorded at least ten times. Its antigen is as yet unknown. These data originate in a study of T cells after yellow fever vaccination. Whole-study findings and limits: Some clonotypes, a small share, were shared between CD4 and CD8 compartments. Peak timing came faster in the weaker secondary response, day 5 versus 15. Contamination of FACS-sorted repertoires by abundant clonotypes from the bulk population could occur.

V was trimmed by 5 bases and J by 8 bases, leaving 25 bases between them. This CDR3 comprises 17 residues. Production of TCR cDNA was by 5'RACE template switching, which also added a universal primer site and UMIs. TCRdb reprocessed the 5' RACE reads via MiXCR and lists one record per CDR3 protein. Among around 70,000 distinct CDR3 sequences listed, approximately 7% were seen once. Sample: CD8+ T cells sorted from PBMCs, taken 5 to 6 days after the first yellow fever vaccination. The sequence was collected from a man younger than 30 who received the YFV17D yellow fever vaccine. This chain links TRBV12-3 or TRBV12-4 with TRBJ2-1; D is tentatively TRBD1 or TRBD2 (7 bases each). Written as DNA, the CDR3 is TGTGCCAGCAGTATCCCCGCGGGGGAGGGGGCCTTCGATGAGCAGTTCTTC. Translation: CASSIPAGEGAFDEQFF.